This TCR beta chain was retrieved from a study of CD8 T cells in Susac syndrome (dated by TCRdb to between 2019 and 2020). Concerning the study at large: Among the Susac syndrome patients who were sequenced, clinically active disease was present in six and clinical remission was observed in under ten. At blood withdrawal, Susac syndrome patients were therapy-naive, treated with corticosteroids (with IVIg additionally given to some), or treated with IVIg alone. The study used repertoire sequencing to test whether antigen drove CD8+ T cell activation and differentiation in Susac syndrome. Broad study findings and their caveats: The number of individuals in the TCR sequencing and HLA analysis was acknowledged as relatively small. No clonal expansion was detected in the CD4+ T cell repertoire of Susac syndrome patients.

RNA was extracted with the RNeasy kit and about 0.45 to 1 ug was reverse transcribed using random hexamers. The immunoSEQ multiplex PCR assay, which covers 54 Vbeta and 13 Jbeta segments, was used to amplify TCR beta CDR3 regions. To correct PCR amplification bias, a synthetic template baseline was used for both primer optimization and computational correction. As for the original processing: Reads were annotated to V, D and J genes per IMGT and analyzed with immunoSEQ Analyzer, keeping only productive sequences. Clonality was computed as one minus Shannon entropy normalized by log2 of the number of productive unique sequences. Public and private clones were assessed among the 100 most prevalent clones of each patient and control. Clones were defined as Susac-specific if absent from the healthy and MS cohorts, from roughly 1,100 published viral clones and from other ImmuneACCESS disease sequences. The public reads were reanalyzed by TCRdb: fastp trimming at Q25, MiXCR alignment, in-frame beta chains only. Every distinct CDR3 protein forms one entry, paired with its most common genes and DNA. Clone size and V and J calls follow TCRdb, not the original study. The sample table holds 150,000 to 190,000 distinct CDR3 sequences, of which around 96% were seen once. 0.15% to 0.2% of the sample is in the top ten clones.

Peripheral blood CD8+ and CD4+ T cells from healthy donors, Susac syndrome patients and multiple sclerosis patients were profiled using high-throughput TCR beta sequencing. Recently defined diagnostic criteria for definite or probable disease were met by the Susac syndrome patients. CD8+ TEMRA cells were enriched by FACS, while bulk CD8+ and CD4+ T cells were purified by magnetic negative isolation. Blood was collected in EDTA tubes and processed within 24 hours, with PBMCs isolated through density gradient centrifugation. PBMCs intended for TCR sequencing were cryopreserved in liquid nitrogen and thawed later in a water bath at 37 degrees C. The sorted or isolated CD4+, CD8+ and CD8+ TEMRA cells had a purity of 90% or higher. With respect to this clonotype: Which antigen it targets is not known. No qualities accompany the bases; no much larger clone lies one base away.

The sample comprised CD4+ T cells from PBMCs. This TCR was recovered from a human donor with Susac syndrome.

This receptor has the CDR3 CASSSRGGPHNEQFF. The nucleotide sequence is given as TGTGCCAGCAGCTCACGGGGGGGCCCACACAATGAGCAGTTCTTC. The chain links TRBV5-4 with TRBJ2-1, with 8 bases in between that match TRBD2. CDR1 is given as SGHNT and CDR2 as YYREEE, both from the germline V gene (reference sequence). Trimming accounts for 3 bases at V and 5 bases at J, while the number of junction bases matched to no gene is 7. The CDR3 contains 15 residues, cysteine and phenylalanine counted. The sequence is cut down to CDR3 DNA, 45 bases in frame from base 1.